Below, 24 T cell receptor beta chains from the same sample are listed, as sequenced in a study of control samples from healthy donors and cancer patients. Sequencing was performed with immunoSEQ multiplex PCR; in TCRdb, only in-frame clones are kept and a portion is missing. This table holds about 7,400 clones, approximately 86% found once. Material: PBMCs. The receptors originated from a man in his 70s with lung cancer.

CDR3 region: CASSYRAGGSNNEQFF. The CDR3 nucleotides are TGTGCCAGCAGTTATAGGGCGGGAGGATCGAACAATGAGCAGTTCTTC. The chain uses TRBV6-6 and TRBJ2-1; the match to TRBD2 covers 8 bases. There are 16 residues in the CDR3. The J segment lost 5 bases and the V segment lost 3 bases, leaving 9 bases of the junction unmatched. CDR1 MNHNY and CDR2 SVGAGI come from the germline V gene (reference sequence).

The J gene is TRBJ2-7, the V gene TRBV28; 7 bases align to TRBD2. The CDR3 loop spans 12 amino acids. The germline CDR1 and CDR2 sequences are MDHEN and SYDVKM. J lost 6 bases, V lost 11 bases, and 10 bases had no gene match. CDR3 bases: TGTGCCGCAGAAGGCGGGAGCACCGAGCAGTACTTC. Encoded protein: CAAEGGSTEQYF.

This sequence joins TRBV3-1 (or the pseudogene TRBV3-2) and TRBJ1-5; no firm D call. Germline V lookup: CDR1 LGHDT, CDR2 YNNKEL (reference sequence). The CDR3 covers 15 residues. Trimming took off 0 bases at V and 6 bases at J, with 12 bases between the two ends. The DNA for the CDR3 is TGTGCCAGCAGCCAAGATGGGATGCAATCTCAGCCCCAGCATTTT. Amino acids: CASSQDGMQSQPQHF.

The chain carries TRBV18 and TRBJ2-2; D is unresolved. This CDR3 has 14 amino acids. Germline V CDR1 and CDR2: KGHSH, LQKENI. V was shortened by 4 bases and J by 4 bases, with 10 bases between the two germline ends. The CDR3, as DNA: TGTGCCAGCTCACAACCAGGCCTCACCGGGGAGCTGTTTTTT. It encodes CASSQPGLTGELFF.

This sequence joins TRBV9 and TRBJ1-5; no clear D gene. Germline loops: CDR1 SGDLS, CDR2 YYNGEE. There are 13 residues in the CDR3. Trimming took off 0 bases at V and 1 base at J, with 2 bases between the two ends. DNA of the CDR3: TGTGCCAGCAGCGTAGCGAGCAATCAGCCCCAGCATTTT. This codes for CASSVASNQPQHF.

V and J are TRBV10-3 and TRBJ2-7; 7 bases fit TRBD1. V lost 4 bases, J lost 0 bases, and 3 bases stayed unmatched. CDR1 ENHRY and CDR2 SYGVKD come from the germline V gene. The CDR3 length is 14 residues. In DNA, the CDR3 is TGTGCCATCAGTGCCGGGACAGTCTCCTACGAGCAGTACTTC. It yields the protein CAISAGTVSYEQYF.

V usage is TRBV28 and J usage is TRBJ2-6, with a tentative D call TRBD2 (6 bases). CDR1 and CDR2 from the germline V gene are MDHEN and SYDVKM. V dropped 4 bases and J dropped 8 bases, with 12 bases sitting between them. This CDR3 comprises 14 residues. CDR3 sequence: CASSSSGTSNVLTF. The DNA for the CDR3 is TGTGCCAGCAGTTCCTCAGGGACTTCCAACGTCCTGACTTTC. Based on the CDR3 plus reference TRBV28 and TRBJ2-6, the full variable domain is DVKVTQSSRYLVKRTGEKVFLECVQDMDHENMFWYRQDPGLGLRLIYFSYDVKMKEKGDIPEGYSVSREKKERFSLILESASTNQTSMYLCASSSSGTSNVLTFGAGSRLTVL.

This CDR3 is CASSLAVAGNYGYTF. CDR3 coding DNA: TGTGCCAGCAGCTTAGCGGTAGCAGGGAACTATGGCTACACCTTC. The V call is TRBV7-2, the J call TRBJ1-2; TRBD1 is a possible D gene (5 bases). V lost 0 bases, J lost 2 bases, and 10 bases lay in between. This CDR3 has 15 residues. Germline V gene sequence: CDR1 SGHTA, CDR2 FQGNSA.

This chain links TRBV6-2 or TRBV6-3 with TRBJ2-7; D possibly corresponds to TRBD2 (5 bases). CDR1 is MNHEY, CDR2 SVGEGT, per germline. Trimming took off 5 bases at V and 3 bases at J, with 11 bases between the two ends. CDR3 length: 13 amino acids. The CDR3 here is CASSPRRDYEQYF. CDR3 sequence (DNA): TGTGCCAGCAGTCCGCGACGGGACTACGAGCAGTACTTC.

The rearrangement uses TRBV18 and TRBJ1-1, with D possibly TRBD1 on 5 matching bases. Germline CDR1 reads KGHSH; CDR2 reads LQKENI. CDR3 length: 13 amino acids. V gave up 6 bases and J gave up 7 bases, with 15 bases separating them. The CDR3 here is CASSERQRDEAFF. CDR3 coding DNA: TGTGCCAGCTCCGAACGACAGAGAGATGAAGCTTTCTTT.

This clone was recorded a few times. The V gene is TRBV20-1, the J gene TRBJ2-5, with D hard to call. This CDR3 is 11 amino acids long. The germline CDR1 and CDR2 sequences are DFQATT and SNEGSKA (reference sequence). The CDR3 spells CSLVHRETQYF. In nucleotides, the CDR3 is TGCAGCCTAGTCCACCGGGAGACCCAGTACTTC.

V usage is TRBV5-4 and J usage is TRBJ2-7, with D possibly being TRBD1 or TRBD2 (5 bases each). The V gene lost 4 bases and the J gene lost 8 bases, with 10 bases spanning the gap. Germline V gene data show CDR1 as SGHNT and CDR2 as YYREEE (reference sequence). The CDR3 loop spans 11 amino acids. The CDR3 spells CASSVGTQQYF. CDR3 nucleotide sequence: TGTGCCAGCAGCGTTGGGACGCAGCAGTACTTC.

V usage is TRBV5-1 and J usage is TRBJ1-2, with no clear D. The CDR3 spans 13 residues. CDR1 is SGHRS, CDR2 YFSETQ, per germline. V shed 4 bases and J shed 4 bases, with 11 bases lying between them. CDR3 nucleotide sequence: TGCGCCAGCAGCCCGGTACTAGTCTATGGCTACACCTTC. This gives the protein CASSPVLVYGYTF. Filled out from reference TRBV5-1 and TRBJ1-2, the complete variable domain reads KAGVTQTPRYLIKTRGQQVTLSCSPISGHRSVSWYQQTPGQGLQFLFEYFSETQRNKGNFPGRFSGRQFSNSRSEMNVSTLELGDSALYLCASSPVLVYGYTFGSGTRLTVV.

V usage is TRBV7-8 and J usage is TRBJ2-7, with TRBD2 matching over 9 bases. Losses at the gene ends were 1 base for V and 10 bases for J; bases not matched to a gene: 11. The CDR3 has 15 residues. Looked up from germline, CDR1 is SGHVS and CDR2 is FQNEAQ. The DNA of the CDR3 is TGTGCCAGCAGCTTAGATATAGCGGGGGTGGCGTTCCAGTACTTC. Translating gives CASSLDIAGVAFQYF.

This clone was found a few times. This chain links TRBV5-1 with TRBJ1-2; D perhaps matches TRBD1 (5 bases). Trimming shortened V by 5 bases and J by 8 bases, and 22 bases separated the two germline ends. Germline V gives CDR1 SGHRS, CDR2 YFSETQ. This CDR3 comprises 15 residues. The CDR3 loop is CASSMREDSPYGYTF. CDR3 DNA sequence: TGCGCCAGCAGTATGAGGGAAGACAGTCCCTACGGCTACACCTTC.

The rearrangement uses TRBV24-1 and TRBJ2-3; D assignment may be TRBD1 or TRBD2 (5 bases each). The CDR3 loop spans 14 amino acids. Trimming cost V 10 bases and J 5 bases, with 18 bases left between them. Per germline, CDR1 KGHDR and CDR2 SFDVKD. The CDR3 spells CATDSGPPRDTQYF. In DNA form, the CDR3 reads TGTGCCACGGATTCGGGACCCCCGAGAGATACGCAGTATTTT.

This clone was seen only a few times. The chain employs TRBV18 and TRBJ1-1, with a possible D match to TRBD1 (6 bases). The CDR3 runs 15 residues. Germline CDR1 and CDR2: KGHSH and LQKENI. With 1 base removed from V and 5 bases from J, the gap between germline ends came to 14 bases. CDR3 sequence (DNA): TGTGCCAGCTCACCACAGGGGGGAAGTGATACTGAAGCTTTCTTT. It is translated as CASSPQGGSDTEAFF.

V and J are TRBV28 and TRBJ2-7, with 8 nucleotides matching TRBD2. The CDR3 extends over 16 amino acids. Germline assignment: CDR1 MDHEN and CDR2 SYDVKM. Losses at the gene ends were 6 bases for V and 2 bases for J; bases not matched to a gene: 12. CDR3 region: CASSNPWAGGPYEQYF. The CDR3 nucleotides are TGTGCCAGCAGCAACCCTTGGGCGGGAGGCCCCTACGAGCAGTACTTC.

The gene calls are TRBV29-1 and TRBJ2-3; 8 bases are shared with TRBD2. The CDR3 totals 16 residues. Germline values: CDR1 SQVTM, CDR2 ANQGSEA. The J segment lost 4 bases and the V segment lost 3 bases, leaving 12 bases of the junction unmatched. The CDR3 sequence is CSVDGLVSGSPDTQYF. The CDR3 coding sequence is TGCAGCGTTGACGGATTAGTGAGCGGGAGCCCAGATACGCAGTATTTT.

The chain is built from TRBV18 and TRBJ2-7; D remains ambiguous. V lost 4 bases and J lost 2, with 6 bases in between. Germline CDR1 KGHSH, CDR2 LQKENI. The CDR3 covers 12 residues. The CDR3 region has the DNA TGTGCCAGCTCACGGGAAACCTACGAGCAGTACTTC. Its protein product is CASSRETYEQYF.

The chain combines TRBV9 with TRBJ1-1; 7 nucleotides line up with TRBD1. V shed 0 bases and J 1 base; nucleotides not matched to a gene: 9. This CDR3 is 17 amino acids long. CDR1 and CDR2 from the germline V gene are SGDLS and YYNGEE. The CDR3 nucleotides are TGTGCCAGCAGCGTAGTTTTAGGGGGCCCTCAGAACACTGAAGCTTTCTTT. Translation: CASSVVLGGPQNTEAFF.

The CDR3 here is CASSPKQGTGGDEKLFF. CDR3 coding DNA: TGTGCCAGCAGCCCGAAACAAGGGACAGGGGGCGATGAAAAACTGTTTTTT. The rearrangement joins TRBV5-4 to TRBJ1-4; 12 bases agree with TRBD1. Germline-derived CDR1 and CDR2 are SGHNT and YYREEE (reference sequence). With 4 bases clipped from V and 6 bases from J, the junction kept 10 bases outside the gene matches. CDR3 length: 17 residues.

The rearrangement links TRBV7-2 to TRBJ2-1; no reliable D call. This CDR3 is 13 amino acids long. Between the trimmed V and J ends, which lost 8 bases and 9 bases, there was a span of 17 bases. Germline CDR1 reads SGHTA; CDR2 reads FQGNSA. CDR3 sequence (DNA): TGTGCCAGCTCCATAGGGCGGCCCCTTGAGCAGTTCTTC. The encoded protein is CASSIGRPLEQFF.

V gene TRBV5-1 combines with J gene TRBJ1-5; D call uncertain. The length of the CDR3 is 15 residues. Trimming took 0 bases from V and 6 from J, leaving 13 bases between them. Germline V gives CDR1 SGHRS, CDR2 YFSETQ. The CDR3 here is CASSLEAGVGQPQHF. CDR3 coding DNA: TGCGCCAGCAGCTTGGAAGCGGGTGTAGGTCAGCCCCAGCATTTT.